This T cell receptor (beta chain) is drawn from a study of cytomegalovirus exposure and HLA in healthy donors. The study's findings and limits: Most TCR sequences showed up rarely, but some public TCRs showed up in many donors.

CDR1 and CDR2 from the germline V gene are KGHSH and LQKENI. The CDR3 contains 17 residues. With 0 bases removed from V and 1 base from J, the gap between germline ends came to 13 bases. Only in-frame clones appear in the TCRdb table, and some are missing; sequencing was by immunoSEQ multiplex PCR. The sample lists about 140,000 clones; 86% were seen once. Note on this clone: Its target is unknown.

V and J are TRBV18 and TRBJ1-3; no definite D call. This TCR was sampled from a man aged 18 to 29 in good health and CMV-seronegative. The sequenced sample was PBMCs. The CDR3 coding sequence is TGTGCCAGCTCACCACCTGGGTTTCGGGGATCTGGAAACACCATATATTTT. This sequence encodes CASSPPGFRGSGNTIYF.